The rows below give T cell receptor beta chains drawn from one sample of a study of relationships among human T cell subsets. TCRdb re-called the multiplex PCR reads through MiXCR, storing one row per CDR3 protein. The sample lists 7,000 to 9,500 distinct CDR3 sequences, around 70% occurring once. Sequencing was done on a sample of naive and transitional (CD45RA+) T cells sorted from blood. Receptors were obtained from a man in his forties in good health. Each CDR3 is given with its conserved first and last residue. Each record gives: D gene, clone size, V gene, J gene, CDR3 DNA, CDR3 protein. D genes are given only for firm matches. Clone size is stated in some rows and not others, as once, few, many or a class when expanded.

D gene: .
clone size: few
V gene: TRBV4-1
J gene: TRBJ1-5
CDR3 DNA: TGCGCCAGCAGCCAAGATTTGGATTTGGGTTGGCTGCCCCAGCATTTT
CDR3 protein: CASSQDLDLGWLPQHF

D gene: .
clone size: few
V gene: TRBV28
J gene: TRBJ2-7
CDR3 DNA: TGTGCCAGCAACGTGCTTTCCTACGAGCAGTACTTC
CDR3 protein: CASNVLSYEQYF

D gene: .
clone size: .
V gene: TRBV11-2
J gene: TRBJ2-7
CDR3 DNA: TGTGCCAGCAGCTTTGTAACATACGAGCAGTACTTC
CDR3 protein: CASSFVTYEQYF

D gene: TRBD1
clone size: .
V gene: TRBV5-1
J gene: TRBJ2-3
CDR3 DNA: TGCGCCAGCAGCGAGAACGGACAGGGTACAGATACGCAGTATTTT
CDR3 protein: CASSENGQGTDTQYF

D gene: .
clone size: few
V gene: TRBV6-1
J gene: TRBJ1-1
CDR3 DNA: TGCGCCAGCAGCGACAGGACTGAAGCTTTCTTT
CDR3 protein: CASSDRTEAFF

D gene: TRBD2
clone size: .
V gene: TRBV18
J gene: TRBJ2-1
CDR3 DNA: TGTGCCAGCTCACCCCTAGCGGGATCCCCGGAATACAATGAGCAGTTCTTC
CDR3 protein: CASSPLAGSPEYNEQFF

D gene: .
clone size: .
V gene: TRBV30
J gene: TRBJ2-1
CDR3 DNA: TGTGCCTGGACACCGGGACATGTCGGAACAAGGGATGAGCAGTTCTTC
CDR3 protein: CAWTPGHVGTRDEQFF

D gene: TRBD1
clone size: .
V gene: TRBV29-1
J gene: TRBJ1-1
CDR3 DNA: TGCAGCGTTGTTGGGACAGGGAACACTGAAGCTTTCTTT
CDR3 protein: CSVVGTGNTEAFF

D gene: TRBD1
clone size: few
V gene: TRBV7-9
J gene: TRBJ2-7
CDR3 DNA: TGTGCCAGCAGCGCGGGACAGGGGGCGAATGAGCAGTACTTC
CDR3 protein: CASSAGQGANEQYF

D gene: TRBD2
clone size: .
V gene: TRBV27
J gene: TRBJ2-1
CDR3 DNA: TGTGCCAGCAGTTTGCTAGCGGGTGAGCAGTTCTTC
CDR3 protein: CASSLLAGEQFF

D gene: .
clone size: .
V gene: TRBV7-9
J gene: TRBJ1-1
CDR3 DNA: TGTGCCAGCAGCCCCGTGTCTTCGGAAGCTTTCTTT
CDR3 protein: CASSPVSSEAFF

D gene: .
clone size: .
V gene: TRBV19
J gene: TRBJ1-1
CDR3 DNA: TGTGCCAGTAGTATGGGCCCCGCTATTCCTGAAGCTTTCTTT
CDR3 protein: CASSMGPAIPEAFF

D gene: .
clone size: once
V gene: TRBV27
J gene: TRBJ2-7
CDR3 DNA: TGTGCCAGACGGGGCGGGACACTCACTTCCTACGAGCAGTACTTC
CDR3 protein: CARRGGTLTSYEQYF

D gene: TRBD1
clone size: .
V gene: TRBV11-2
J gene: TRBJ2-7
CDR3 DNA: TGTGCCAGCAGCTTAGATCCCGGGACAGGGATATACGAGCAGTACTTC
CDR3 protein: CASSLDPGTGIYEQYF

D gene: TRBD1
clone size: .
V gene: TRBV27
J gene: TRBJ1-6
CDR3 DNA: TGTGCCAGCAGTTCGGCGGGACAGGGGTCCAATTCACCCCTCCACTTT
CDR3 protein: CASSSAGQGSNSPLHF

D gene: .
clone size: few
V gene: TRBV19
J gene: TRBJ2-3
CDR3 DNA: TGTGCCAGAGGGAGTAGCACAGGTACGCAGTATTTT
CDR3 protein: CARGSSTGTQYF

D gene: TRBD2
clone size: .
V gene: TRBV5-1
J gene: TRBJ2-5
CDR3 DNA: TGCGCCAGCAGCTTCATGACTAGCGGAGTAGGGGAGACCCAGTACTTC
CDR3 protein: CASSFMTSGVGETQYF

D gene: TRBD1
clone size: .
V gene: TRBV28
J gene: TRBJ2-7
CDR3 DNA: TGTGCCAGCAGCATAACGGACAGGCCAACCAGGGTGGAGCAGTACTTC
CDR3 protein: CASSITDRPTRVEQYF

D gene: TRBD2
clone size: .
V gene: TRBV10-3
J gene: TRBJ2-7
CDR3 DNA: TGTGCCATCAGGGTTGGACTAGCGCCTAGCTACGAGCAGTACTTC
CDR3 protein: CAIRVGLAPSYEQYF

D gene: .
clone size: .
V gene: TRBV12-3/TRBV12-4
J gene: TRBJ2-1
CDR3 DNA: TGTGCCAGCAGTTTGGTGGGAGAGTCCTACAATGAGCAGTTCTTC
CDR3 protein: CASSLVGESYNEQFF

D gene: TRBD2
clone size: .
V gene: TRBV28
J gene: TRBJ2-5
CDR3 DNA: TGTGCCAGCAGTTTACCCCGGACTAGCGGGGATCAAGAGACCCAGTACTTC
CDR3 protein: CASSLPRTSGDQETQYF

D gene: .
clone size: .
V gene: TRBV20-1
J gene: TRBJ2-1
CDR3 DNA: TGCAGGGGAGGAGGTCAGGAGGGTGATGAGCAGTTCTTC
CDR3 protein: CRGGGQEGDEQFF

D gene: .
clone size: .
V gene: TRBV28
J gene: TRBJ1-5
CDR3 DNA: TGTGCCAGCACCCGACCGGGCGGGAGTAATCAGCCCCAGCATTTT
CDR3 protein: CASTRPGGSNQPQHF

D gene: .
clone size: .
V gene: TRBV7-9
J gene: TRBJ2-4
CDR3 DNA: TGTGCCAGCAGCTGGGACGGGGGAAACATTCAGTACTTC
CDR3 protein: CASSWDGGNIQYF

D gene: TRBD1
clone size: .
V gene: TRBV7-9
J gene: TRBJ2-1
CDR3 DNA: TGTGCCAGCAGCCTAACAGGGGGTCTCCACAATGAGCAGTTCTTC
CDR3 protein: CASSLTGGLHNEQFF

D gene: TRBD2
clone size: .
V gene: TRBV11-2
J gene: TRBJ2-5
CDR3 DNA: TGTGCCAGCAGCGCTAGTAGCGGGGCAGGGGAGACCCAGTACTTC
CDR3 protein: CASSASSGAGETQYF

D gene: .
clone size: once
V gene: TRBV10-2
J gene: TRBJ2-7
CDR3 DNA: TGCGCCAGCAGTGTGGGCGGGAATTACTACGAGCAGTACTTC
CDR3 protein: CASSVGGNYYEQYF

D gene: .
clone size: .
V gene: TRBV29-1
J gene: TRBJ2-1
CDR3 DNA: TGCAGAGTACTGGGGGGCCTCTACAATGAGCAGTTCTTC
CDR3 protein: CRVLGGLYNEQFF

D gene: TRBD1
clone size: .
V gene: TRBV20-1
J gene: TRBJ1-1
CDR3 DNA: TGCAGTGCTCCCCGACAGGGGCTATTCACTGAAGCTTTCTTT
CDR3 protein: CSAPRQGLFTEAFF

D gene: TRBD1
clone size: .
V gene: TRBV11-2
J gene: TRBJ2-7
CDR3 DNA: TGTGCCGGGGCAGGGGGAACCTACGAGCAGTACTTC
CDR3 protein: CAGAGGTYEQYF

D gene: .
clone size: .
V gene: TRBV10-3
J gene: TRBJ2-3
CDR3 DNA: TGTGCCATCAGGGGCCAGGGTGGGAGTACAGATACGCAGTATTTT
CDR3 protein: CAIRGQGGSTDTQYF

D gene: .
clone size: few
V gene: TRBV11-2
J gene: TRBJ1-3
CDR3 DNA: TGTGCCAGCAGCGTGGCCGAGGGGTACGCTGGAAACACCATATATTTT
CDR3 protein: CASSVAEGYAGNTIYF

D gene: .
clone size: .
V gene: TRBV20-1
J gene: TRBJ1-2
CDR3 DNA: TGCAGTGCTAGAGACAGGGTAAACTATGGCTACACCTTC
CDR3 protein: CSARDRVNYGYTF

D gene: .
clone size: .
V gene: TRBV5-5
J gene: TRBJ2-3
CDR3 DNA: TGTGCCAGCAGCTTGCAGAGCGCACCTAGCACAGATACGCAGTATTTT
CDR3 protein: CASSLQSAPSTDTQYF

D gene: .
clone size: .
V gene: TRBV4-1
J gene: TRBJ2-1
CDR3 DNA: TGCGCCAGCAGCCAAGATCTGGCGGAGCAGTTCTTC
CDR3 protein: CASSQDLAEQFF